A single sample is the source of the 9 T cell receptor beta chains below, sequenced in a study of blood T cell repertoires in COVID-19. Profiling relied on immunoSEQ multiplex PCR, and the TCRdb table lists in-frame clones only, not all of them. The data hold a few hundred thousand clones, with roughly 87% observed a single time. Sequences were obtained from peripheral blood. The receptors were sampled from a man aged 18-30 years with active or convalescent COVID-19.

V usage is TRBV19 and J usage is TRBJ1-5, with D possibly being TRBD1 (5 bases). This CDR3 has 13 residues. The V end lost 0 bases, the J end lost 9 bases, and 9 bases lay between the germline ends. Germline V gene data show CDR1 as LNHDA and CDR2 as SQIVND (reference sequence). The CDR3 protein is CASSIEGTGPQHF. In DNA form, the CDR3 reads TGTGCCAGTAGTATAGAGGGTACAGGGCCCCAGCATTTT.

J is TRBJ2-3 and V is TRBV6-4, with a possible D match to TRBD2 (5 bases). Trimming took 2 bases from V and 6 from J, leaving 9 bases between them. Germline CDR1 reads MRHNA; CDR2 reads SNTAGT. This CDR3 comprises 13 residues. The DNA for the CDR3 is TGTGCCAGCAGTGACGCCCCGGGGGATACGCAGTATTTT. Protein product: CASSDAPGDTQYF.

The rearrangement links TRBV7-9 to TRBJ1-3; D uncertain. Germline V gene lookup returns CDR1 SEHNR and CDR2 FQNEAQ (reference sequence). The ends were cut back, 5 bases at V and 2 bases at J, with 4 bases in the middle. This CDR3 spans 12 amino acids. CDR3 amino acids: CASSPPGNTIYF. CDR3 nucleotides: TGTGCCAGCAGCCCTCCTGGAAACACCATATATTTT.

The V gene is TRBV7-9, the J gene TRBJ1-2, with D possibly being TRBD1 (5 bases). V lost 1 base to trimming and J lost 4 bases, with 16 bases between them. Germline V gene sequence: CDR1 SEHNR, CDR2 FQNEAQ (reference sequence). The CDR3 sequence is 16 residues long. This chain's CDR3 is CASSLDSAGWPYGYTF. DNA of the CDR3: TGTGCCAGCAGCTTAGATTCGGCAGGGTGGCCCTATGGCTACACCTTC.

The rearrangement uses TRBV5-6 and TRBJ1-5, with D possibly matching TRBD1 (5 bases). V lost 1 base, J lost 0 bases, and 8 bases lay in between. Germline assignment: CDR1 SGHDT and CDR2 YYEEEE. The CDR3 runs 15 residues. The chain's CDR3 is CASSLTGYSNQPQHF. CDR3 DNA: TGTGCCAGCAGCTTGACAGGATATAGCAATCAGCCCCAGCATTTT.

The genes are TRBV5-1 and TRBJ2-3; the match to TRBD2 covers 7 bases. Losses at the gene ends were 0 bases for V and 2 bases for J; bases not matched to a gene: 6. The CDR3 is made up of 16 amino acids. Per germline, CDR1 SGHRS and CDR2 YFSETQ. The CDR3 region is CASSLGAGEFTDTQYF. The CDR3 nucleotides are TGCGCCAGCAGCTTGGGGGCGGGGGAGTTCACAGATACGCAGTATTTT.

This chain connects TRBV6-5 to TRBJ2-5; perhaps TRBD1 as D (5 bases). Trimming left V 6 bases short and J 4 bases short, with 9 bases between. Germline V gene data show CDR1 as MNHEY and CDR2 as SVGAGI. The CDR3 sequence is 12 residues long. The CDR3 loop reads CASRDRGETQYF. In DNA form, the CDR3 reads TGTGCCAGCAGAGACAGAGGAGAGACCCAGTACTTC.

The V and J genes are TRBV2 and TRBJ2-3, with TRBD1 matching over 8 bases. This CDR3 has 13 residues. Germline V gene sequence: CDR1 SNHLY, CDR2 FYNNEI. The junction had 3 bases not matched to a gene; V was cut back by 10 bases and J by 0 bases. The DNA for the CDR3 is TGTGCCAAACGGGACAGGAGCACAGATACGCAGTATTTT. Translating it yields CAKRDRSTDTQYF.

The genes are TRBV28 and TRBJ2-7; TRBD2 is a possible D gene (6 bases). Germline V gene lookup returns CDR1 MDHEN and CDR2 SYDVKM. Trimming took 3 bases from V and 7 from J, leaving 16 bases between them. The CDR3 extends over 14 amino acids. In DNA, the CDR3 is TGTGCCAGCAGTTTGGGGGGTAGACCTCCGGAGCAGTACTTC. Translated, it gives CASSLGGRPPEQYF.